This entry lists 14 T cell receptor beta chains sequenced from one sample in a study of lymphopenia after photon versus proton radiotherapy. The repertoire was sequenced with immunoSEQ multiplex PCR; TCRdb's copy has only in-frame clones and lacks some. Altogether about 30,000 clones are present, 75% to 90% being singletons, with the ten largest covering less than 7%. Sequences were derived from peripheral blood, sampled from a patient treated with photon-based radiotherapy. The source is a woman between 45 and 60 years old with pancreatic cancer.

The chain couples TRBV15 to TRBJ2-5; D is possibly TRBD2 (6 bases). The CDR3 is 15 residues long. Between the trimmed V and J ends, which lost 4 bases and 2 bases, there was a span of 14 bases. Germline CDR1 is LNHNV and CDR2 is YYDKDF (reference sequence). The CDR3 DNA sequence: TGTGCCACCAGCAAGCGGGCCGGTGGGCAAGAGACCCAGTACTTC. It is translated as CATSKRAGGQETQYF. Drawing the rest from reference TRBV15 and TRBJ2-5, the complete variable domain is DAMVIQNPRYQVTQFGKPVTLSCSQTLNHNVMYWYQQKSSQAPKLLFHYYDKDFNNEADTPDNFQSRRPNTSFCFLDIRSPGLGDTAMYLCATSKRAGGQETQYFGPGTRLLVL.

As for this clone: Other DNA variants within this sample encode the same CDR3. The V call is TRBV7-3, the J call TRBJ2-5, with TRBD2 as a possible D gene (6 bases). Germline V gene lookup returns CDR1 SGHTA and CDR2 FQGTGA. The CDR3 consists of 15 residues. The ends were cut back, 4 bases at V and 4 bases at J, with 16 bases in the middle. For the CDR3, the DNA is TGTGCCAGCAGCTCCACCGGGACTCGAGGAGAGACCCAGTACTTC. Translating gives CASSSTGTRGETQYF.

The V and J genes are TRBV7-9 and TRBJ2-6; tentatively, D is TRBD2 (5 bases). The germline CDR1 and CDR2 sequences are SEHNR and FQNEAQ (reference sequence). The CDR3 has 16 residues. V dropped 0 bases and J dropped 4 bases, with 10 bases sitting between them. CDR3 in amino acids: CASSLARAVGANVLTF. The CDR3 nucleotides read TGTGCCAGCAGCTTAGCGCGAGCGGTCGGGGCCAACGTCCTGACTTTC.

The J gene is TRBJ2-1, the V gene TRBV6-5; weak D call: TRBD2 (6 bases). The germline V gene encodes CDR1 MNHEY and CDR2 SVGAGI. The V and J ends lost 6 bases and 4 bases respectively, with 16 bases between them. CDR3 length: 15 residues. CDR3 loop: CASSSPAGTYNEQFF. CDR3 coding DNA: TGTGCCAGCAGCTCGCCGGCGGGGACTTACAATGAGCAGTTCTTC.

The chain carries TRBV5-4 and TRBJ2-2; tentative D call: TRBD2 (6 bases). Germline V gene lookup returns CDR1 SGHNT and CDR2 YYREEE (reference sequence). The CDR3 loop spans 15 amino acids. With 4 bases removed from V and 0 bases from J, the gap between germline ends came to 10 bases. CDR3 nucleotide sequence: TGTGCCAGCAGCGGGGACTCCGCGAACACCGGGGAGCTGTTTTTT. Amino acids: CASSGDSANTGELFF. Full variable domain (missing parts from reference TRBV5-4 and TRBJ2-2): ETGVTQSPTHLIKTRGQQVTLRCSSQSGHNTVSWYQQALGQGPQFIFQYYREEENGRGNFPPRFSGLQFPNYSSELNVNALELDDSALYLCASSGDSANTGELFFGEGSRLTVL.

The gene calls are TRBV27 and TRBJ2-5, with a weak D call TRBD2 (6 bases). This CDR3 region has 23 residues. Trimming pared 10 bases from V and 2 bases from J, leaving 44 bases between. CDR1 and CDR2 (germline): MNHEY, SMNVEV (reference sequence). The CDR3 is CATPRSAGRWDVSSVPLQETQYF. The DNA of the CDR3 is TGTGCCACCCCTCGTAGCGCGGGAAGGTGGGATGTGAGTTCGGTCCCGCTTCAAGAGACCCAGTACTTC.

The chain combines TRBV27 with TRBJ2-4, with 8 nucleotides matching TRBD1. The CDR3 runs 13 residues. V shed 5 bases, J shed 9 bases, and the junction held 6 bases outside the gene matches. Germline V CDR1 and CDR2: MNHEY, SMNVEV (reference sequence). In nucleotides, the CDR3 is TGTGCCAGCAGTCAGGGGGCGTTAGGCATTCAGTACTTC. It yields the protein CASSQGALGIQYF.

The J gene is TRBJ2-1, the V gene TRBV5-4; D not resolved. Germline CDR1 is SGHNT and CDR2 is YYREEE (reference sequence). CDR3 length: 14 amino acids. The ends were cut back, 0 bases at V and 7 bases at J, with 11 bases in the middle. DNA of the CDR3: TGTGCCAGCAGCTTGGTAGGTTCGGAGAATGAGCAGTTCTTC. It encodes CASSLVGSENEQFF. The whole variable domain, filled in from reference TRBV5-4 and TRBJ2-1, reads ETGVTQSPTHLIKTRGQQVTLRCSSQSGHNTVSWYQQALGQGPQFIFQYYREEENGRGNFPPRFSGLQFPNYSSELNVNALELDDSALYLCASSLVGSENEQFFGPGTRLTVL.

The chain uses TRBV19 and TRBJ2-3, with 11 nucleotides matching TRBD2. V shed 6 bases and J 1 base; nucleotides not matched to a gene: 6. Germline CDR1 LNHDA, CDR2 SQIVND (reference sequence). The CDR3 spans 16 residues. The CDR3 spells CASSTQTSGGTDTQYF. CDR3 nucleotide sequence: TGTGCCAGTAGCACCCAGACTAGCGGGGGCACAGATACGCAGTATTTT.

The chain carries TRBV28 and TRBJ2-1; TRBD2 matches at 11 bases. This CDR3 region has 15 residues. CDR1 and CDR2 (germline): MDHEN, SYDVKM. Germline trimming cut 5 bases from V and 6 bases from J; bases unmatched to any gene: 6. The CDR3 reads CASSQLAGVGNEQFF. The CDR3 DNA sequence: TGTGCCAGCAGTCAACTAGCGGGAGTGGGCAATGAGCAGTTCTTC.

The V call is TRBV5-4, the J call TRBJ2-7; D may be TRBD1 or TRBD2 (5 bases each). Trimming pared 2 bases from V and 5 bases from J, leaving 11 bases between. Germline V lookup: CDR1 SGHNT, CDR2 YYREEE (reference sequence). CDR3 length equals 13 residues. The CDR3 DNA reads TGTGCCAGCAGCTTTCAGGGACGGCACGAGCAGTACTTC. Translation gives CASSFQGRHEQYF. Supplemented by reference TRBV5-4 and TRBJ2-7, the full variable domain reads ETGVTQSPTHLIKTRGQQVTLRCSSQSGHNTVSWYQQALGQGPQFIFQYYREEENGRGNFPPRFSGLQFPNYSSELNVNALELDDSALYLCASSFQGRHEQYFGPGTRLTVT.

This sequence joins TRBV7-2 and TRBJ2-5; possibly TRBD2 for D (5 bases). CDR1 and CDR2 (germline): SGHTA, FQGNSA. The germline V and J ends were trimmed by 0 bases and 5 bases, with 10 bases remaining between them. The CDR3 spans 14 residues. CDR3: CASSLAGVRETQYF. For the CDR3, the DNA is TGTGCCAGCAGCTTAGCGGGAGTACGGGAGACCCAGTACTTC. The entire variable domain, with the rest obtained from reference TRBV7-2 and TRBJ2-5, is as follows: GAGVSQSPSNKVTEKGKDVELRCDPISGHTALYWYRQSLGQGLEFLIYFQGNSAPDKSGLPSDRFSAERTGGSVSTLTIQRTQQEDSAVYLCASSLAGVRETQYFGPGTRLLVL.

CDR3 nucleotide sequence: TGTGCCAGCAGCTTCACACCTGGGACAGGATATGCGCAGTTCTTC. This translates into CASSFTPGTGYAQFF. The rearrangement uses TRBV7-2 and TRBJ2-1; 8 bases are a match to TRBD1. This CDR3 is 15 amino acids long. Germline V gives CDR1 SGHTA, CDR2 FQGNSA. V lost 3 bases and J lost 12; bases outside the gene matches: 13.

This chain connects TRBV11-3 to TRBJ2-7; 10 nucleotides match TRBD1. V lost 3 bases and J lost 3; bases outside the gene matches: 2. This CDR3 contains 14 residues. Germline V CDR1 and CDR2: SGHNT, YENEEA. This chain's CDR3 is CASSFGTGVYEQYF. CDR3 nucleotides: TGTGCCAGCAGCTTCGGGACAGGGGTCTACGAGCAGTACTTC. Using reference TRBV11-3 and TRBJ2-7 for the parts outside the CDR3, the full variable domain is EAGVVQSPRYKIIEKKQPVAFWCNPISGHNTLYWYLQNLGQGPELLIRYENEEAVDDSQLPKDRFSAERLKGVDSTLKIQPAELGDSAVYLCASSFGTGVYEQYFGPGTRLTVT.